The 4 T cell receptor beta chains below come from one sample, sequenced in a study of Tregs in tolerant kidney transplant recipients. Related graft donors supplied nonmyeloablative bone marrow transplants, and mixed chimerism was transient. Profiled with immunoSEQ multiplex PCR; TCRdb holds only in-frame clones, not every one. Among about 21,000 clones, about 85% were seen once, and the ten largest hold about 23%. Sequencing used CD8+ T cells from blood (PBMCs), obtained 6 months after the transplant. These receptors all come from a human patient who received a combined kidney and bone marrow transplant. The graft donor may have given rise to some T cells.

On this clone: The sample carries other DNA sequences with the same CDR3. The rearrangement uses TRBV11-2 and TRBJ1-6; tentative D call: TRBD1 (5 bases). In germline, CDR1 is SGHAT, CDR2 FQNNGV. The CDR3 consists of 15 residues. Trimming stripped 3 bases from V and 3 bases from J, with 9 bases between. The CDR3 protein is CASSFEGDYNSPLHF. DNA of the CDR3: TGTGCCAGCAGCTTTGAAGGGGACTATAATTCACCCCTCCACTTT.

The V call is TRBV11-3, the J call TRBJ1-1, with D possibly being TRBD1 (6 bases). CDR3 length: 14 amino acids. V lost 3 bases and J lost 0, with 8 bases in between. The germline CDR1 and CDR2 sequences are SGHNT and YENEEA. The CDR3 DNA sequence: TGTGCCAGCAGCTTCAGGGACATGAACACTGAAGCTTTCTTT. Amino acid sequence: CASSFRDMNTEAFF. The full variable domain, its missing parts supplied by reference TRBV11-3 and TRBJ1-1, is EAGVVQSPRYKIIEKKQPVAFWCNPISGHNTLYWYLQNLGQGPELLIRYENEEAVDDSQLPKDRFSAERLKGVDSTLKIQPAELGDSAVYLCASSFRDMNTEAFFGQGTRLTVV.

This chain joins TRBV10-1 and TRBJ2-1; 10 nucleotides line up with TRBD1. The J segment lost 4 bases and the V segment lost 3 bases, leaving 12 bases of the junction unmatched. The CDR3 is 18 residues long. In germline, CDR1 is WNHNN, CDR2 SYGVQD (reference sequence). The CDR3 is CASSDQTIRDRGYNEQFF. In nucleotides, the CDR3 is TGCGCCAGCAGTGATCAAACCATAAGGGACAGGGGATACAATGAGCAGTTCTTC.

The chain employs TRBV2 and TRBJ1-2; 8 bases line up with TRBD1. Germline trimming cut 2 bases from V and 4 bases from J; bases unmatched to any gene: 6. Germline V gene data show CDR1 as SNHLY and CDR2 as FYNNEI. CDR3 length: 15 amino acids. The CDR3 sequence: CASSESGQGGYGYTF. The CDR3 DNA sequence: TGTGCCAGCAGTGAATCAGGACAGGGAGGCTATGGCTACACCTTC.